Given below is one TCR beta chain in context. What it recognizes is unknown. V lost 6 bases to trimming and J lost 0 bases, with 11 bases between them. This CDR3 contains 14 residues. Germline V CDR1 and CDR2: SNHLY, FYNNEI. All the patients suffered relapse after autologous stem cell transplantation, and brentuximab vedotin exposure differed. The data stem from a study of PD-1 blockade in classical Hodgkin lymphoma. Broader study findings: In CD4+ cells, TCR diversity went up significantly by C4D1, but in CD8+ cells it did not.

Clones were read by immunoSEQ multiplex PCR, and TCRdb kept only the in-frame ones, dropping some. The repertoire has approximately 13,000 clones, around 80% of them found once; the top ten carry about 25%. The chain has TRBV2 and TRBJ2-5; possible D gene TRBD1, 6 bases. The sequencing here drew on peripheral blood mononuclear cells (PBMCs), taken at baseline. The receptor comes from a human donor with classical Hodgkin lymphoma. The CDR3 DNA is TGTGCCAGCAGAGATGGGACATACCAAGAGACCCAGTACTTC. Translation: CASRDGTYQETQYF.